The text below deals with one T cell receptor (beta chain). Its specificity is unknown. CDR3 length: 15 residues. Trimming took off 3 bases at V and 1 base at J, with 11 bases between the two ends. In germline, CDR1 is ENHRY, CDR2 SYGVKD. These data belong to a study of blood T cells in healthy people across ages. Through a sample-barcoded 5' primer and a J-beta primer mix, a second PCR was run for roughly 6 to 11 cycles. TCRdb itself ran the 5' RACE reads through MiXCR, one entry per CDR3 protein. Here the sample spans 750,000 or so distinct CDR3 sequences, roughly 25% being singletons. Findings and limits, study-wide: Greater diversity and more naive CD4+ cells were seen in long-lived donors than in aged donors.

The sample was also linked to a second study, of T cells of mothers and their children. Per that study: In unrelated and related pairs, TCR recombination output is shaped in a similar way by thymic selection. No persistent microchimeric T cell clones were detected.

The clonotype originates from a boy between 10 and 17 years old in good health. V gene TRBV10-3 combines with J gene TRBJ2-3; D is tentatively TRBD1 or TRBD2 (6 bases each). The source material was blood. The CDR3 protein is CAISEGGWGTDTQYF. The CDR3 bases are TGTGCCATCAGTGAAGGGGGGTGGGGCACAGATACGCAGTATTTT.